This T cell receptor (beta chain) was profiled in a study of blood T cell repertoires in COVID-19. Study context: Sites in the United States, Italy and Spain provided acute and convalescent COVID-19 samples.

The CDR3 runs 15 residues. Germline assignment: CDR1 SNHLY and CDR2 FYNNEI. V dropped 6 bases and J dropped 5; count of bases not matched to a gene: 9. Per the original data handling: The authors estimated nucleated cell counts from reference gene primer amplification. Clones were sequenced by immunoSEQ multiplex PCR, and TCRdb holds only the in-frame ones, with some missing. Clone size and the V and J calls come from that table; the DNA yielded D and trimming. The sample carries tens of thousands of clones, more than 65% recorded once. Sequencing was performed on peripheral blood. The chain employs TRBV2 and TRBJ2-2; TRBD1 matches 7 bases. The TCR sequence derives from a human donor in a cohort sampled during active COVID-19. The CDR3 is CASRGDRTGTGELFF. As DNA, the CDR3 is TGTGCCAGCAGGGGGGACCGGACAGGAACCGGGGAGCTGTTTTTT.